This is a list of T cell receptor beta chains from one sample in a study of T cells in Graves' hyperthyroidism and ophthalmopathy. TCRdb re-called the multiplex PCR reads through MiXCR, storing one row per CDR3 protein. In the table there are over 700,000 distinct CDR3 sequences, under 20% of which are singletons. What was sequenced was blood. These receptors were collected from a woman in her fifties or sixties with Graves' hyperthyroidism that later progressed to Graves' ophthalmopathy. CDR3s include the opening cysteine and the closing phenylalanine or tryptophan. The D gene is left open where the match is weak. Only some rows state a clone size, as once, few, many or a class for expanded clones.

V gene	J gene	clone size	D gene	CDR3 protein	CDR3 DNA
TRBV12-3/TRBV12-4	TRBJ1-1	many	NA	CASSLGLFEAFF	TGTGCCAGCAGTTTAGGGCTGTTCGAAGCTTTCTTT
TRBV4-1	TRBJ1-4	few	NA	CASSQEGAGVREKLFF	TGCGCCAGCAGCCAAGAAGGGGCAGGGGTCCGTGAAAAACTGTTTTTT
TRBV12-3/TRBV12-4	TRBJ2-7	NA	NA	CASSYGEEQYF	TGTGCCAGCAGTTACGGAGAAGAGCAGTACTTC
TRBV29-1	TRBJ1-2	few	NA	CSVESVYGYTF	TGCAGCGTTGAGTCCGTCTATGGCTACACCTTC
TRBV7-9	TRBJ2-1	many	NA	CASSLEGLARNEQFF	TGTGCCAGCAGCTTAGAAGGGCTAGCGAGGAATGAGCAGTTCTTC
TRBV10-1	TRBJ1-6	NA	NA	CASSEQGGQTDNSPFHF	TGCGCCAGCAGTGAGCAAGGGGGACAAACGGATAATTCACCCTTCCACTTT
TRBV7-3	TRBJ2-3	NA	NA	CASSALGSTDTQYF	TGTGCCAGCAGCGCATTGGGGAGCACAGATACGCAGTATTTT
TRBV7-9	TRBJ1-6	NA	NA	CASSRPISSYNSPLHF	TGTGCCAGCAGTCGACCGATTTCCTCCTATAATTCACCCCTCCACTTT
TRBV2	TRBJ1-5	many	TRBD1	CASSYTGVYSNQPQHF	TGTGCCAGCAGTTATACAGGGGTATATAGCAATCAGCCCCAGCATTTT
TRBV4-2	TRBJ1-6	few	NA	CASSPGGRYGNSPLHF	TGTGCCAGCAGCCCTGGGGGGCGGTACGGTAATTCACCCCTCCACTTT
TRBV16	TRBJ1-4	NA	NA	CASSQSTPLANEKLFF	TGTGCCAGCAGCCAGTCGACCCCCCTGGCTAATGAAAAACTGTTTTTT
TRBV4-1	TRBJ2-5	NA	TRBD1	CASSQQDRGVETQYF	TGCGCCAGCAGCCAGCAGGACAGGGGTGTGGAGACCCAGTACTTC
TRBV9	TRBJ1-2	NA	NA	CASSTFRGDPYGYTF	TGTGCCAGCAGTACTTTCCGGGGCGATCCGTATGGCTACACCTTC
TRBV30	TRBJ2-5	few	NA	CARLAGETQYF	TGTGCCCGACTGGCGGGAGAGACCCAGTACTTC
TRBV6-1	TRBJ1-1	many	NA	CASSSARWDMNTEAFF	TGTGCCAGCAGTTCCGCAAGGTGGGACATGAACACTGAAGCTTTCTTT
TRBV19	TRBJ1-1	few	TRBD1	CASTGQGDAEAFF	TGTGCCAGTACGGGGCAGGGGGACGCTGAAGCTTTCTTT
TRBV10-3	TRBJ1-1	many	NA	CAIRVEGWVEAFF	TGTGCCATCAGAGTAGAGGGTTGGGTTGAAGCTTTCTTT
TRBV3-1	TRBJ2-1	many	TRBD1	CASSRDRGPYNEQFF	TGTGCCAGCAGCCGGGACAGGGGGCCCTACAATGAGCAGTTCTTC
TRBV7-3	TRBJ1-6	many	NA	CASSLAAGANSPLHF	TGTGCCAGCAGCTTAGCGGCGGGGGCGAATTCACCCCTCCACTTT
TRBV6-5	TRBJ2-2	NA	TRBD2	CASSLSPTSLPGELFF	TGTGCCAGCAGTTTATCCCCGACTAGCCTCCCCGGGGAGCTGTTTTTT
TRBV11-2	TRBJ2-5	many	TRBD1	CASSLDLTGGETQYF	TGTGCCAGCAGCTTAGATCTTACAGGGGGAGAGACCCAGTACTTC
TRBV7-9	TRBJ1-2	NA	NA	CASSRGGDYGYTF	TGTGCCAGCAGCCGAGGGGGTGACTATGGCTACACCTTC
TRBV20-1	TRBJ1-1	NA	NA	CLRVAPSQLNTEAFF	TGCCTTCGGGTTGCCCCATCACAACTGAACACTGAAGCTTTCTTT
TRBV5-1	TRBJ1-1	many	TRBD1	CASSSDSGDRGLTEAFF	TGCGCCAGCAGCTCGGATTCGGGGGACAGGGGATTAACTGAAGCTTTCTTT
TRBV6-5	TRBJ2-5	NA	NA	CASSSSLRDQETQYF	TGTGCCAGCAGTTCTTCCCTCCGGGACCAGGAGACCCAGTACTTC
TRBV20-1	TRBJ2-1	many	TRBD2	CSARGRGGHEQFF	TGCAGTGCTAGAGGTCGGGGGGGCCATGAGCAGTTCTTC
TRBV20-1	TRBJ2-2	NA	NA	CSDRMLAGELFF	TGCAGTGATAGGATGTTGGCCGGGGAGCTGTTTTTT
TRBV5-1	TRBJ2-3	many	TRBD1	CASSPGQVTDTQYF	TGCGCCAGCAGCCCGGGACAGGTCACAGATACGCAGTATTTT
TRBV20-1	TRBJ2-7	NA	TRBD1	CSVDIQGAAYNEQYF	TGCAGTGTTGACATACAGGGGGCGGCCTACAATGAGCAGTACTTC
TRBV12-3/TRBV12-4	TRBJ1-3	few	NA	CASRLGTAGNTIYF	TGTGCCAGCAGGCTCGGGACCGCTGGAAACACCATATATTTT
TRBV6-1	TRBJ1-1	few	TRBD1	CASRPARTGGPEAFF	TGTGCCAGCAGGCCTGCACGAACAGGGGGGCCTGAAGCTTTCTTT
TRBV15	TRBJ2-3	many	NA	CATRRQGSDTQYF	TGTGCCACCAGGCGCCAGGGTTCAGATACGCAGTATTTT
TRBV5-1	TRBJ1-4	many	NA	CASSSLGGLEKLFF	TGCGCCAGCAGCTCTTTGGGGGGATTGGAAAAACTGTTTTTT
TRBV28	TRBJ1-1	few	NA	CASNKVQGPSTEAFF	TGTGCCAGCAACAAGGTCCAGGGGCCTAGCACTGAAGCTTTCTTT
TRBV20-1	TRBJ2-1	NA	NA	CSARDLGMGRAYNEQFF	TGCAGTGCTAGAGATCTGGGGATGGGCAGGGCCTACAATGAGCAGTTCTTC
TRBV20-1	TRBJ2-3	few	TRBD1	CSAIEGTGWRTDTQYF	TGCAGTGCTATAGAAGGGACAGGGTGGCGCACAGATACGCAGTATTTT
TRBV6-5	TRBJ2-3	NA	NA	CASSYAQGPPTDTQYF	TGTGCCAGCAGTTACGCCCAGGGGCCCCCCACAGATACGCAGTATTTT